The source of this TCR beta chain is a study of regulatory T cells in long-lasting Graves disease. This clonotype was picked up many times. Its antigen remains unknown. To make TCR beta libraries, researchers used iRepertoire HTBI primers and Arm-PCR of CDR3 regions. TCRdb re-analysed the multiplex PCR reads in MiXCR, keeping a single row per CDR3 protein. The top ten hold 15% to 20% of the sample, which has more than 300,000 distinct CDR3 sequences, 12% seen once. Study-wide results and limits: Persistent Graves' patients showed less TCR diversity than newly diagnosed patients showed.

Time point of the sample: newly diagnosed GD, antithyroid drugs for less than 3 months. Extracted PBMC RNA gave rise to the TCR library. The sample also formed part of further work on T cells in Graves' hyperthyroidism and ophthalmopathy.

The sequence was collected from a young woman with Graves disease. Sequenced material: peripheral blood mononuclear cells (PBMCs), taken at new diagnosis, from a patient treated with antithyroid drugs.

CDR3 sequence reads: CASSSFAYEQYF. CDR3 bases: TGTGCCAGCAGCTCATTTGCCTACGAGCAGTACTTC. V is TRBV11-2 and J is TRBJ2-7; the D is unclear. Trimming removed 4 bases from V and 2 bases from J, with 6 bases in between. Germline V CDR1 and CDR2: SGHAT, FQNNGV. This CDR3 region has 12 residues. Full variable domain (remainder filled in from reference TRBV11-2 and TRBJ2-7): EAGVAQSPRYKIIEKRQSVAFWCNPISGHATLYWYQQILGQGPKLLIQFQNNGVVDDSQLPKDRFSAERLKGVDSTLKIQPAKLEDSAVYLCASSSFAYEQYFGPGTRLTVT.